This TCR beta chain is from a study of early T cells in non-severe SARS-CoV-2 infection. Study-level background: Unsorted whole blood bulk RNA was sequenced, with unpaired chains. Whole-study findings and limits: A preference for anti-spike CD8 responses marked VDJdb matching, which missed private and CD4 specificities.

Unique molecular identifiers were added to individual cDNA molecules. TCRdb ran MiXCR on the 5' RACE reads and lists one entry per CDR3 protein. The sample comprises tens of thousands of distinct CDR3 sequences, 9.5% to 15% of which are singletons, and roughly 3.8% rests with the top ten. This clonotype came up a few times. Its antigen is undetermined. The sequencing sample was made of whole blood. This TCR derives from an adult who was a healthcare worker with PCR-confirmed SARS-CoV-2 infection or an uninfected control (not recorded which).

The CDR3 loop is CASRPGTAPGNQPQHF. The CDR3 DNA reads as TGTGCCAGCAGGCCCGGGACCGCCCCGGGCAATCAGCCCCAGCATTTT. V is TRBV7-7 and J is TRBJ1-5, with D possibly being TRBD1 (5 bases). The germline gives CDR1 SSHAT, CDR2 FNYEAQ (reference sequence). This CDR3 spans 16 amino acids. Trimming removed 6 bases from V and 2 bases from J, with 17 bases in between.